The 27 T cell receptor beta chains in this list originate from one sample, sequenced in a study of hypomethylating agent response in myelodysplastic syndrome. The repertoire was sequenced with immunoSEQ multiplex PCR; TCRdb's copy has only in-frame clones and lacks some. The sample shows about 3,000 clones, about 90% of them seen only once. The sample here was bone marrow, taken before or after starting hypomethylating agent treatment for myelodysplastic syndrome (not recorded which). The source is a human donor with myelodysplastic syndrome.

The V call is TRBV6-5, the J call TRBJ1-1, with 7 positions matching TRBD1. Losses at the gene ends were 4 bases for V and 2 bases for J; bases not matched to a gene: 7. The CDR3 length is 15 residues. The germline gives CDR1 MNHEY, CDR2 SVGAGI. This CDR3 reads CASSSTGTINTEAFF. In nucleotides, the CDR3 is TGTGCCAGCAGTTCGACAGGGACAATTAACACTGAAGCTTTCTTT.

This clone was counted a single time. The gene calls are TRBV18 and TRBJ2-2; tentative D call: TRBD2 (6 bases). V was clipped by 6 bases and J by 3 bases, with 11 bases between them. CDR1 KGHSH and CDR2 LQKENI come from the germline V gene. This CDR3 is built from 14 residues. The CDR3 coding sequence is TGTGCCAGCTCGGCGGGATGGGACACCGGGGAGCTGTTTTTT. Translating gives CASSAGWDTGELFF.

The chain links TRBV19 to TRBJ1-5; no definite D call. Germline CDR1 LNHDA, CDR2 SQIVND (reference sequence). The CDR3 sequence is 14 residues long. V was clipped by 2 bases and J by 3 bases, with 8 bases between them. The CDR3 sequence: CASSIRRDNQPQHF. The CDR3 nucleotides are TGTGCCAGTAGTATACGGCGGGACAATCAGCCCCAGCATTTT.

The V call is TRBV4-3, the J call TRBJ2-2, with TRBD2 identical over 9 bases. V was pared by 0 bases and J by 6 bases, with 2 bases of the junction left unmatched. This CDR3 contains 15 residues. Germline V lookup: CDR1 LGHNA, CDR2 YSLEER. CDR3 coding DNA: TGCGCCAGCAGCCAAGAATTAGCGGGGGCCGGGGAGCTGTTTTTT. Its protein product is CASSQELAGAGELFF.

This clone was detected once. The chain has TRBV5-4 and TRBJ1-2, with D tentatively TRBD1 (6 bases). Germline V gives CDR1 SGHNT, CDR2 YYREEE (reference sequence). The ends were cut back, 0 bases at V and 6 bases at J, with 12 bases in the middle. The CDR3 covers 14 residues. The CDR3 reads CASSLAGGQNGYTF. As DNA, the CDR3 is TGTGCCAGCAGCTTGGCCGGGGGGCAGAATGGCTACACCTTC.

This chain joins TRBV11-3 and TRBJ2-5; TRBD2 matches at 10 bases. With 8 bases clipped from V and 3 bases from J, the junction kept 9 bases outside the gene matches. The germline gives CDR1 SGHNT, CDR2 YENEEA. The CDR3 covers 15 residues. The DNA for the CDR3 is TGTGCCAGCGGTAGAGGGACTAGCGAGGAAGAGACCCAGTACTTC. It codes for CASGRGTSEEETQYF.

The chain is built from TRBV7-3 and TRBJ1-2; D might be TRBD1 (5 bases). Germline V CDR1 and CDR2: SGHTA, FQGTGA. The CDR3 extends over 14 amino acids. Trimming took off 2 bases at V and 8 bases at J, with 15 bases between the two ends. The CDR3 DNA is TGTGCCAGCAGCTTAGGCTCCAGGGCTGGCGGCTACACCTTC. Its protein product is CASSLGSRAGGYTF.

The chain links TRBV27 to TRBJ1-1; a weak D match, TRBD1 (5 bases). The CDR3 extends over 13 amino acids. Trimming shortened V by 3 bases and J by 3 bases, and 8 bases separated the two germline ends. The germline CDR1 and CDR2 sequences are MNHEY and SMNVEV (reference sequence). CDR3 DNA sequence: TGTGCCAGCAGTTTGGGGCGGCACACTGAAGCTTTCTTT. Amino acids: CASSLGRHTEAFF.

V and J are TRBV5-1 and TRBJ2-3; D is tentatively TRBD1 or TRBD2 (5 bases each). V lost 4 bases to trimming and J lost 1 base, with 13 bases between them. This CDR3 has 15 amino acids. Per germline, CDR1 SGHRS and CDR2 YFSETQ. The CDR3 reads CASSPPGTRTDTQYF. CDR3 in DNA: TGCGCCAGCAGCCCTCCCGGGACCCGCACAGATACGCAGTATTTT.

Only a few counts were recorded for this clone. V usage is TRBV27 and J usage is TRBJ2-7; no reliable D call. V was shortened by 5 bases and J by 0 bases, with 5 bases between the two germline ends. From germline, CDR1 is MNHEY and CDR2 SMNVEV (reference sequence). The CDR3 extends over 12 amino acids. CDR3 sequence (DNA): TGTGCCAGCAGTACCAGCTCCTACGAGCAGTACTTC. Its translation is CASSTSSYEQYF.

This clone appeared once. The rearrangement joins TRBV11-2 to TRBJ1-5; D uncertain. V was cut by 0 bases and J by 7 bases, with 7 bases left in between. Looked up from germline, CDR1 is SGHAT and CDR2 is FQNNGV. This CDR3 region has 13 residues. CDR3 sequence reads: CASSLEVRQPQHF. CDR3 bases: TGTGCCAGCAGCTTAGAGGTGAGACAGCCCCAGCATTTT.

This sequence joins TRBV28 and TRBJ1-2; 11 bases are a match to TRBD1. Germline V CDR1 and CDR2: MDHEN, SYDVKM. The junction had 5 bases not matched to a gene; V was cut back by 7 bases and J by 4 bases. The CDR3 totals 14 residues. The CDR3 loop is CASTIGQGAYGYTF. The DNA for the CDR3 is TGTGCCAGCACCATTGGACAGGGGGCCTATGGCTACACCTTC.

The chain has TRBV5-1 and TRBJ2-6, with 7 bases identical to TRBD1. The ends lost 2 bases at V and 0 bases at J; junction bases unmatched: 5. The CDR3 is made up of 17 amino acids. Germline V CDR1 and CDR2: SGHRS, YFSETQ. The CDR3 here is CASSFAQGFSGANVLTF. In nucleotides, the CDR3 is TGCGCCAGCAGCTTCGCACAGGGGTTCTCTGGGGCCAACGTCCTGACTTTC.

This clone was seen only once. The V and J genes are TRBV11-2 and TRBJ2-7, with 8 bases matching TRBD2. The ends lost 4 bases at V and 13 bases at J; junction bases unmatched: 12. CDR1 and CDR2 (germline): SGHAT, FQNNGV. This CDR3 comprises 13 residues. The DNA of the CDR3 is TGTGCCAGCAGCTCCTCAGCGGCGAGCGGGAGATACTTC. This encodes CASSSSAASGRYF.

The chain joins TRBV25-1 to TRBJ2-1; 8 positions agree with TRBD2. This CDR3 is built from 14 residues. Germline V gene sequence: CDR1 MGHDK, CDR2 SYGVNS. Trimming took 4 bases from V and 6 from J; bases not matched to a gene: 5. CDR3 in amino acids: CASSAAGESNEQFF. The CDR3 DNA follows: TGTGCCAGCAGTGCAGCGGGAGAGTCCAATGAGCAGTTCTTC.

This chain uses TRBV10-3 with TRBJ2-3, with 10 bases that match TRBD2. J lost 2 bases, V lost 6 bases, and 5 bases had no gene match. CDR3 size: 15 residues. CDR1 and CDR2 (germline): ENHRY, SYGVKD. CDR3 residues: CAISTSGRATDTQYF. CDR3 sequence (DNA): TGTGCCATCAGCACCAGCGGGAGGGCCACAGATACGCAGTATTTT.

This rearrangement joins TRBV6-5 to TRBJ1-1; D is ambiguous. This CDR3 has 12 amino acids. V was cut by 5 bases and J by 11 bases, with 15 bases left in between. Germline V gene data show CDR1 as MNHEY and CDR2 as SVGAGI. The CDR3 DNA reads TGTGCCAGCAGTCCGGGGAACACGGGGGCTTTCTTT. This gives the protein CASSPGNTGAFF.

The chain carries TRBV11-1 and TRBJ2-7, with 7 nucleotides matching TRBD1. Per germline, CDR1 SGHAT and CDR2 FQDESV (reference sequence). After removal of 8 bases from V and 3 bases from J, the junction contained 7 bases not matched to a gene. CDR3 size: 13 residues. CDR3 sequence: CASAPDRLYEQYF. The CDR3 DNA follows: TGTGCCAGCGCCCCGGACAGGCTCTACGAGCAGTACTTC.

This chain links TRBV6-5 with TRBJ1-2; TRBD1 might be the D (5 bases). Germline values: CDR1 MNHEY, CDR2 SVGAGI. The CDR3 contains 11 residues. The V gene lost 2 bases and the J gene lost 7 bases, with 5 bases spanning the gap. The DNA for the CDR3 is TGTGCCAGCAGTTACAGGGGTGGCTACACCTTC. As protein: CASSYRGGYTF.

The chain employs TRBV5-6 and TRBJ2-7; the match to TRBD2 covers 8 bases. Per the germline V gene, CDR1 is SGHDT and CDR2 is YYEEEE. This CDR3 is 12 amino acids long. J lost 9 bases, V lost 3 bases, and 5 bases had no gene match. This CDR3 reads CASSSGLALQYF. CDR3 DNA: TGTGCCAGCAGCTCCGGACTAGCTTTGCAGTACTTC.

The rearrangement uses TRBV29-1 and TRBJ2-5; TRBD1 matches 9 bases. The J segment lost 2 bases and the V segment lost 6 bases, leaving 4 bases of the junction unmatched. The CDR3 extends over 13 amino acids. CDR1 and CDR2 (germline): SQVTM, ANQGSEA. CDR3 in DNA: TGCAGCGTGACAGGGGGGGAGCAAGAGACCCAGTACTTC. It encodes CSVTGGEQETQYF.

The chain joins TRBV28 to TRBJ1-2, with 7 bases identical to TRBD1. Losses at the gene ends were 6 bases for V and 4 bases for J; bases not matched to a gene: 11. The CDR3 consists of 15 residues. Germline lookup yields CDR1 MDHEN and CDR2 SYDVKM. The CDR3 protein is CASREGARIPYGYTF. The CDR3 nucleotides are TGTGCCAGCAGGGAGGGGGCCCGGATACCCTATGGCTACACCTTC.

This chain connects TRBV10-3 to TRBJ2-1, with 11 positions matching TRBD1. Per the germline V gene, CDR1 is ENHRY and CDR2 is SYGVKD. The J segment lost 2 bases and the V segment lost 10 bases, leaving 7 bases of the junction unmatched. The CDR3 length is 15 residues. The CDR3 DNA sequence: TGTGCCAGTCGGTCGGGACAGGGGGCCTACAATGAGCAGTTCTTC. Amino acid sequence: CASRSGQGAYNEQFF.

In DNA form, the CDR3 reads TGTGCCAGCAGTCCAGGGGCTAGCTATGGCTACACCTTC. Protein: CASSPGASYGYTF. The V call is TRBV27, the J call TRBJ1-2; weak D call: TRBD1 (6 bases). The CDR3 loop spans 13 amino acids. V was shortened by 5 bases and J by 4 bases, with 11 bases between the two germline ends. Germline V gives CDR1 MNHEY, CDR2 SMNVEV (reference sequence).

This chain uses TRBV7-2 with TRBJ2-7; a possible D gene is TRBD1 (6 bases). Germline values: CDR1 SGHTA, CDR2 FQGNSA. The CDR3 loop spans 17 amino acids. The V end lost 2 bases, the J end lost 2 bases, and 19 bases lay between the germline ends. The CDR3 bases are TGTGCCAGCAGCTTATCAAGTGGGGGCATTTTCCCCTACGAGCAGTACTTC. Translation gives CASSLSSGGIFPYEQYF.

The chain employs TRBV14 and TRBJ2-5; D might be TRBD1 (6 bases). The end of the DNA fits TRBJ2-7 better, so the J call may be wrong. The CDR3 consists of 14 residues. Germline V CDR1 and CDR2: SGHDN, FVKESK. DNA for the CDR3: TGTGCCAGCAGCCAAGATACAGGGTACAACGAGCAGTACTTC. It yields the protein CASSQDTGYNEQYF.

The CDR3 DNA follows: TGTGCCAGCAGCGGGGGACAGACGAACACTGAAGCTTTCTTT. This encodes CASSGGQTNTEAFF. The chain uses TRBV5-4 and TRBJ1-1; TRBD1 agrees at 7 bases. Per germline, CDR1 SGHNT and CDR2 YYREEE (reference sequence). The V segment lost 4 bases and the J segment 1 base; nucleotides outside the gene matches: 4. This CDR3 has 14 residues.